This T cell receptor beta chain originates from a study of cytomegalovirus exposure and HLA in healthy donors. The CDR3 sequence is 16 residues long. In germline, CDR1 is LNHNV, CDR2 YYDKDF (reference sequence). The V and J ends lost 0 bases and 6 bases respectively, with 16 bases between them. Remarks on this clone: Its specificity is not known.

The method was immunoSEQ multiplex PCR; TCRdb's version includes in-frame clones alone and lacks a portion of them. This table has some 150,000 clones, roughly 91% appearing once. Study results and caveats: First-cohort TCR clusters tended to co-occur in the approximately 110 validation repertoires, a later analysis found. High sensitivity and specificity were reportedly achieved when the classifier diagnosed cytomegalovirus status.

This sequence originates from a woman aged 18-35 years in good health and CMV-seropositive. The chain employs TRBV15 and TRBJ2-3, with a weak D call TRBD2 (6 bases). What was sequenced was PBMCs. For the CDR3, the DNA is TGTGCCACCAGCAGAGATCGGGGACTGCAAGCGGATACGCAGTATTTT. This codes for CATSRDRGLQADTQYF. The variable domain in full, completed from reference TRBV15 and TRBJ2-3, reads DAMVIQNPRYQVTQFGKPVTLSCSQTLNHNVMYWYQQKSSQAPKLLFHYYDKDFNNEADTPDNFQSRRPNTSFCFLDIRSPGLGDTAMYLCATSRDRGLQADTQYFGPGTRLTVL.